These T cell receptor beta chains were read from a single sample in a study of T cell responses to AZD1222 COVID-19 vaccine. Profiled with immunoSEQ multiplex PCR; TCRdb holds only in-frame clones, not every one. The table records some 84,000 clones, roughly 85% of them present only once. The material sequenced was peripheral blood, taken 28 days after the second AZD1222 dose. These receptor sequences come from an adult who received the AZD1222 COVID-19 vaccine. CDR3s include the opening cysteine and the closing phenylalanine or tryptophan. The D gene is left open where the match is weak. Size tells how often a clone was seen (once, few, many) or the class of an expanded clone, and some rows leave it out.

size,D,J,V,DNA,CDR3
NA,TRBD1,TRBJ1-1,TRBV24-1,TGTGCCACCTCCCGGATGAGCGGGAGGGGGCAAGGGGACACTGAAGCTTTCTTT,CATSRMSGRGQGDTEAFF
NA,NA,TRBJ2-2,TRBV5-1,TGCGCCAGCAGCTACGGGGAAACCGGGGAGCTGTTTTTT,CASSYGETGELFF
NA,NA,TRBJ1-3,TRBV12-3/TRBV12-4,TGTGCCAGCAGTTTTTCGCTTGGAAACACCATATATTTT,CASSFSLGNTIYF
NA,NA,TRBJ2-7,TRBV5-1,TGCGCCAGCAGCCCCTCTCCGGGACACACGACCGAGCAGTACTTC,CASSPSPGHTTEQYF
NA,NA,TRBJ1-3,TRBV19,TGTGCCAGTAGGTGGATCTCTGGAAACACCATATATTTT,CASRWISGNTIYF
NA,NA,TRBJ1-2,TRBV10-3,TGTGCCATCAGTGAGTCGGGAGGGGTTGGTGGCTACACCTTC,CAISESGGVGGYTF
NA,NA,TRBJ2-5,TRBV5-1,TGCGCCAGCAGCTTTTTAGAGACCCAGTACTTC,CASSFLETQYF
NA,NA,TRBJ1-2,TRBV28,TGTGCCAGCAGCCAGGGTTCGGAGACCTATGGCTACACCTTC,CASSQGSETYGYTF
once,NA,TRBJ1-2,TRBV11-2,TGTGCCAGCAGCCAGACACGAGGGGGGACGGGGTACACCTTC,CASSQTRGGTGYTF
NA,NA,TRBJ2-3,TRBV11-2,TGTGCCAGCAGCTCTAGCGCTACAGGGTTAGATACGCAGTATTTT,CASSSSATGLDTQYF
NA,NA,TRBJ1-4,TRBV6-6,TGTGCCAGCAGGCCGGGGGTCAGTGAAAAACTGTTTTTT,CASRPGVSEKLFF
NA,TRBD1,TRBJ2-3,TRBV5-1,TGCGCCAGCAGCTTGGGAGGGACAGCTAGCACAGATACGCAGTATTTT,CASSLGGTASTDTQYF
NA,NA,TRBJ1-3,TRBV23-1,TGCGCCAGCAGTCAAGGTAAGGTCGGGACAAGAGGACTCTCTGGAAACACCATATATTTT,CASSQGKVGTRGLSGNTIYF
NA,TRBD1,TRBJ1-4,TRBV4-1,TGCGCCAGCAGCCAACAGACAGGGGGCTGGGAAAAACTGTTTTTT,CASSQQTGGWEKLFF
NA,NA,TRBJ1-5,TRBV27,TGTGCCAGCAGTTTTAAACAGCATTTT,CASSFKQHF
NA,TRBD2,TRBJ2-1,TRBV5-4,TGTGCCAGCAGCTTGGTAGCGGGGGGTAAAGGTGAGCAGTTCTTC,CASSLVAGGKGEQFF
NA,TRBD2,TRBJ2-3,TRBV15,TGTGCCACCAGCAGGGTAACGGGAGGGCGTGAAGATACGCAGTATTTT,CATSRVTGGREDTQYF
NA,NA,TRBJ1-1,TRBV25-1,TGTGCCAGCGGACACGGGGGGCGGAACACTGAAGCTTTCTTT,CASGHGGRNTEAFF
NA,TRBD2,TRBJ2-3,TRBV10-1,TGCGCCAGCAGTCCCCGCAGCGGGGACACAGATACGCAGTATTTT,CASSPRSGDTDTQYF
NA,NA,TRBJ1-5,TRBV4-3,TGCGCCAGCAGCCAATTAATAGATCAGCCCCAGCATTTT,CASSQLIDQPQHF
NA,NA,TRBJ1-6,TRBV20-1,TGCAGTGCTAGTGGGGGCGGGGGATCACCCCTCCACTTT,CSASGGGGSPLHF
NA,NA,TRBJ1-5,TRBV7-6,TGTGCCAGCAGCTCTGACAGTAGTGGCAATCAGCCCCAGCATTTT,CASSSDSSGNQPQHF
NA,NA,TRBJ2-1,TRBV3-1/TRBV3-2,TGTGCCAGCAGCCACGTTGACGTGGGAAATGAGCAGTTCTTC,CASSHVDVGNEQFF
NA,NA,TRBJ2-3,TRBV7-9,TGTGCCGGGATACAGGACCACACAGATACGCAGTATTTT,CAGIQDHTDTQYF
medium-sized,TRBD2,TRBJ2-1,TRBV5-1,TGCGCCAGCAGCCCCCAGGGACTAGTAGCTGGGGAGCAGTTCTTC,CASSPQGLVAGEQFF
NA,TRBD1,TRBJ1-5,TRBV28,TGTGCCAGCAGTCGAGGGGGCGCCGGAAGCAGCAATCAGCCCCAGCATTTT,CASSRGGAGSSNQPQHF
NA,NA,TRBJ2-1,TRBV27,TGTGCCAGCATCCCGACACTAGCCGATCTCGAGGAGCAGTTCTTC,CASIPTLADLEEQFF
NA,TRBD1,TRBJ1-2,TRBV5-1,TGCGCCAGCAACCCGGGACAGAACTATGGCTACACCTTC,CASNPGQNYGYTF
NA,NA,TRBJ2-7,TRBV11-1,TGTGCCAGCAGCACGACGGACGGGAATTACGAGCAGTACTTC,CASSTTDGNYEQYF
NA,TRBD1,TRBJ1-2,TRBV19,TGTGCCAGCAACAGGGGTACGAACTATGGCTACACCTTC,CASNRGTNYGYTF
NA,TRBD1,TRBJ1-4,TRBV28,TGTGCCAGCAGTTTTATTCGAGGGGGCGAAGAAAAACTGTTTTTT,CASSFIRGGEEKLFF
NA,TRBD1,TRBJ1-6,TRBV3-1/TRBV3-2,TGTGCCAGCAGCCGCCCGGGACAGGGGAATTCACCCCTCCACTTT,CASSRPGQGNSPLHF
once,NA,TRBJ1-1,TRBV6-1,TGTGCCAGCAGTGAACCGCACCAGGGCGGCACTGAAGCTTTCTTT,CASSEPHQGGTEAFF
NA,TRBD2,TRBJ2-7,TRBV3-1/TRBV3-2,TGTGCCAGCAGCCAAAGTTGGCGGGAGGCCCTCGGGGAGCAGTACTTC,CASSQSWREALGEQYF
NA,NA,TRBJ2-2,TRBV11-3,TGTGCCAGCAGCTTAGGATCCGGGGAGCTGTTTTTT,CASSLGSGELFF
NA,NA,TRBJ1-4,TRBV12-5,TGTGCTAGTGGTTCGGACAGAGGAGGCGAAAAACTGTTTTTT,CASGSDRGGEKLFF
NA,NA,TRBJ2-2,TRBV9,TGTGCCAGCAGCCCATATGGCCCCGGGGAGCTGTTTTTT,CASSPYGPGELFF
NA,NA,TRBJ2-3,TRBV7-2,TGTGCCAGCAGCTTAACCTTCCCTAGCACAGATACGCAGTATTTT,CASSLTFPSTDTQYF
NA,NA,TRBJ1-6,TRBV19,TGTGCCAGTAGTGGAACCGGGACCCCTGGGGGCTCACCCCTCCACTTT,CASSGTGTPGGSPLHF
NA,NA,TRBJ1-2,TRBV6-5,TGTGCCAGCAGTCCCGGGATCCCGACCTATGGCTACACCTTC,CASSPGIPTYGYTF
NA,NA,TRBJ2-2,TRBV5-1,TGCGCCAGCAGCGGGAGCGTGAACACCGGGGAGCTGTTTTTT,CASSGSVNTGELFF
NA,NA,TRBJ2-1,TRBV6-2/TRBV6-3,TGTGCCAGCAGTTACTCGACGGAGGACGGCTTGGGTGGAAATGAGCAGTTCTTC,CASSYSTEDGLGGNEQFF